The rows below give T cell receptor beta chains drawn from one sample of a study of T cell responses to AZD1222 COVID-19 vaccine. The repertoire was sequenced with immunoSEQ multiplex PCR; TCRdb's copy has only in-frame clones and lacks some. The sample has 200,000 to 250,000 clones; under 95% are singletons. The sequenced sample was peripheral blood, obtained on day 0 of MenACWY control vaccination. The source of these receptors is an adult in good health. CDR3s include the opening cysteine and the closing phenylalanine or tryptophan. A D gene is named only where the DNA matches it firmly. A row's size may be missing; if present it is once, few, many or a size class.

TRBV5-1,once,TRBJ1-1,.,TGCGCCAGCAGCTTGGGCCCTGAAGCTTTCTTT,CASSLGPEAFF
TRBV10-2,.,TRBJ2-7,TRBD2,TGCGCCAGCAGTGAGGCGGGGGGCCCCTACGAGCAGTACTTC,CASSEAGGPYEQYF
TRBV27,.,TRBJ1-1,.,TGTGCCAGCAGATTTAGCCTTATTACCAACACTGAAGCTTTCTTT,CASRFSLITNTEAFF
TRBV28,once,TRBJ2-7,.,TGTGCCAGCAGTTTTATTAGAGGGGCAATCTCCTACGAGCAGTACTTC,CASSFIRGAISYEQYF
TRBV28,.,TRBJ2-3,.,TGTGCCAGCAGCTTACCTAGCTCCATCCTAGATACGCAGTATTTT,CASSLPSSILDTQYF
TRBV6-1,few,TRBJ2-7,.,TGTGCCAGCAGTGAACAGGGGGGACTCGACGAGCAGTACTTC,CASSEQGGLDEQYF
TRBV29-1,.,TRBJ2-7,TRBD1,TGCAGCGTTGGACAGGGGGGGAGGGAGCAGTACTTC,CSVGQGGREQYF
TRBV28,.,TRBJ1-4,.,TGTGCCAGCATTCCCGGGGGGACGGGTGGCGAAAAACTGTTTTTT,CASIPGGTGGEKLFF
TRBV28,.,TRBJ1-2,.,TGTGCCAGCACATCCGGGACGGACAGATTCTATGGCTACACCTTC,CASTSGTDRFYGYTF
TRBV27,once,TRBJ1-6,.,TGTGCCAGCAGTGTGGAAGGGGCAGGGAGTTCACCCCTCCACTTT,CASSVEGAGSSPLHF
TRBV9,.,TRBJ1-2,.,TGTGCCAGCAGCGTAGCCGACAACTATGGCTACACCTTC,CASSVADNYGYTF
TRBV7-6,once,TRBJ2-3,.,TGTGCCAGCAGCTTAGGAGGGTTCGGCACAGATACGCAGTATTTT,CASSLGGFGTDTQYF
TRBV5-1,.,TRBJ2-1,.,TGCGCCAGCAGCTTGGGGCAGGGGTGGTATGAGCAGTTCTTC,CASSLGQGWYEQFF
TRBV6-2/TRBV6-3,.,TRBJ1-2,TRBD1,TGTGCCAGCAGTTACTCGCCACAGGGGGACGACTACACCTTC,CASSYSPQGDDYTF
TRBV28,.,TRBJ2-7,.,TGTGCCAGCAGTTTGGTAAGCCCCGGACAGAGCTACGAGCAGTACTTC,CASSLVSPGQSYEQYF
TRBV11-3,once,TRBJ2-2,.,TGTGCCAGCAGGATAGGCGGTACCGGGGAGCTGTTTTTT,CASRIGGTGELFF
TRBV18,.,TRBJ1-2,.,TGTGCCAGCTCACCCGGTGGTAACTATGGCTACACCTTC,CASSPGGNYGYTF
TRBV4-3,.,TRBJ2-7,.,TGCGCCAGCAGCCAAGCGGACGGGTTGGGCTACGAGCAGTACTTC,CASSQADGLGYEQYF
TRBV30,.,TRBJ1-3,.,TGTGCCTGGAGTGTACAGGTCTCTGGAAACACCATATATTTT,CAWSVQVSGNTIYF
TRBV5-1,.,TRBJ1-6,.,TGCGCCAGCAGCTTGTCGGGGGAGAGAGCTTCACCCCTCCACTTT,CASSLSGERASPLHF
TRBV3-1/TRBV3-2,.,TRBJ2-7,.,TGTGCCAGCATCTATCATGAGCAGTACTTC,CASIYHEQYF
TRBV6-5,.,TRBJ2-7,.,TGTGCCAGCAGCGGGGTCACGATCTACGAGCAGTACTTC,CASSGVTIYEQYF
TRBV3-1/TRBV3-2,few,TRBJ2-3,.,TGTGCCAGCAGCCAAGATCAAAGGCCGCCAGATACGCAGTATTTT,CASSQDQRPPDTQYF
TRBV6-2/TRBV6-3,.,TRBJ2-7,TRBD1,TGTGCCAGCAGTTACTATGGTGTTCCGGGACAGACCTACGAGCAGTACTTC,CASSYYGVPGQTYEQYF
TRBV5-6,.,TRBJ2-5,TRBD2,TGTGCCACCTCGGGACTAGCGGGGCAAGAGACCCAGTACTTC,CATSGLAGQETQYF
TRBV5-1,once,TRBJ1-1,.,TGCGCCAGCAGCTTAAGGGGGATCACTGAAGCTTTCTTT,CASSLRGITEAFF
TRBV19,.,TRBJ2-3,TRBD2,TGTGCCAGTAGTTTACTAGCGGGGGGGACCACAGATACGCAGTATTTT,CASSLLAGGTTDTQYF
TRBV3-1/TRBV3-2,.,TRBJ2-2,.,TGTGCCAGCAGCCAAGCGGGGTCCGGGAGAGGGGAGCTGTTTTTT,CASSQAGSGRGELFF
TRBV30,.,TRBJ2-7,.,TGTGCCTGGAGTGTCAGGGGTAGTTACGAGCAGTACTTC,CAWSVRGSYEQYF
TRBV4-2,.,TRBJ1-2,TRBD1,TGTGCCAGCAGCCAAGGGGACAGGACCAACTATGGCTACACCTTC,CASSQGDRTNYGYTF
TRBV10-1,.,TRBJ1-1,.,TGCGCCAGCAGTGGAAACTTGCGCACTGAAGCTTTCTTT,CASSGNLRTEAFF
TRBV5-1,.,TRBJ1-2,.,TGCGCCAGCAGCCTGGGGCCAGCTAACTATGGCTACACCTTC,CASSLGPANYGYTF
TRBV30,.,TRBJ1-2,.,TGTGCCTGGAGGACGGGAAACTATGGCTACACCTTC,CAWRTGNYGYTF
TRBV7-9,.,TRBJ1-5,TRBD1,TGTGCCAGCAGCTTAGGGACAGGGGGCTATCAGCCCCAGCATTTT,CASSLGTGGYQPQHF
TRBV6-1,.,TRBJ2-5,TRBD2,TGTGCCAGCAGTGAAACGGGACTAGCCGAGACCCAGTACTTC,CASSETGLAETQYF
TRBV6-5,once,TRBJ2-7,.,TGTGCCAGCAGTTACTCACCGGGGGTCTACGAGCAGTACTTC,CASSYSPGVYEQYF
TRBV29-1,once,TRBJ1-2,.,TGCAGCGTCCAAGGGACGCAGACAAACTATGGCTACACCTTC,CSVQGTQTNYGYTF
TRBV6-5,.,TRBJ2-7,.,TGTGCCAGCCGGCCGGGAAGCTCCTACGAGCAGTACTTC,CASRPGSSYEQYF
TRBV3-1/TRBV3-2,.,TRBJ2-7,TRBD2,TGTGCCAGCCGCACAGCGGGGGGGTTTCTGCACTTC,CASRTAGGFLHF
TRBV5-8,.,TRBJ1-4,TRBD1,TGTGCCAGCAGCCCCCGGGACAGGGCGGAAAAACTGTTTTTT,CASSPRDRAEKLFF
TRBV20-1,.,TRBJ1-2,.,TGCAGTGCTAGAAGGAAATATGGCTACACCTTC,CSARRKYGYTF